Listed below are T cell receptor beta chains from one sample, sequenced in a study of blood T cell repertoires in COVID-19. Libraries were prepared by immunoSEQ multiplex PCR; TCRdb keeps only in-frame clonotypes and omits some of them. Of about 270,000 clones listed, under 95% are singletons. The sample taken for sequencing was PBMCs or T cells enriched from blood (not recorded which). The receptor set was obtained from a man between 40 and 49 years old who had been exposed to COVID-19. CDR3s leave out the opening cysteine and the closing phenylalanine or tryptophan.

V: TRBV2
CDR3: ASRLQGNTEAF

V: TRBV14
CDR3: ASSATYEQY

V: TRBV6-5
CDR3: ASSPGEKQF

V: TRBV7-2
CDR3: ASSFTGQRGQPQH

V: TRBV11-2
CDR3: ASSLETGVGETQY

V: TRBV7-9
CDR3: ASSFGTDSNQPQH

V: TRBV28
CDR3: ASSPWADRDGEKLF

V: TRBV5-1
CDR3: ASSLGQGLYEQY

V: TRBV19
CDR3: ASSIPQLAKNIQY

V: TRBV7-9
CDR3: ASSSIANRGQPNQPQH

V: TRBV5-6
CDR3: ASSSFGTPGTEAF

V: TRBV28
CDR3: ASSFRLAGVATQY

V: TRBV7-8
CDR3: ASSSTGVDYGYT

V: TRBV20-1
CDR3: SASALAGGRSTDTQY

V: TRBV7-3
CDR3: ASSSGPTKTGELF

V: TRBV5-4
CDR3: ASSFQGPISYEQY

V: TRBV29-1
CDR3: SADGQGGMNTEAF

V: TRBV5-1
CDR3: ASSPGQGLSYEQY

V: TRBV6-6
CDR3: ASRSGQGSGNTIY

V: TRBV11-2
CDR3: ASKRPGLAGGETQY

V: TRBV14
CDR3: ASSQDWGGISYEQY

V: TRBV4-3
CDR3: ASSQGRETGELF

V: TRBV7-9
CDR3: ASSPTGLAIYEQY

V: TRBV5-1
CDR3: ASSLELASGRAYEQY

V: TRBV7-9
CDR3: ASSGRGFYEQY

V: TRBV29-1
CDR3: SAGTSGRADTQY

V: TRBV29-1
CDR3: SVEPTARGTGDPDTQY

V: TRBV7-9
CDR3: ASSSNGQGFTEAF

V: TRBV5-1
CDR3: ASSTGGAATGELF

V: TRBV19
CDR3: ASSIHGTGADQPQH

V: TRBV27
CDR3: ASSSTGAGGSYEQY

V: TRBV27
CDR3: ASSRTGGVTGELF

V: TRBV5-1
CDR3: ASSTTPGRADTGELF

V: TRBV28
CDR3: ASTPGPPGGAF

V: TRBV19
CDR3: ASKTTGTSNQPQH

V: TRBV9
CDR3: ASSPTGSYNEQF

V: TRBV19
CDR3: ASSTSAGLAKNIQY

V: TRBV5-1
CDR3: ASSLGTEVHQPQH

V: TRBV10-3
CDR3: AISEKTGRGEAF

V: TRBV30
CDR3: AWKDVGGYNSPLH

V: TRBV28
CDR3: ATLGGTEAF

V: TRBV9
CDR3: ASSVAAGASYEQY

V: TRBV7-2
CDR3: ASLAGGPNEQF

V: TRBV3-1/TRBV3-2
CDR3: ASSLRDETQY

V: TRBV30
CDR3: AWAARVSPLH

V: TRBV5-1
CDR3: ASRQGTDEQY

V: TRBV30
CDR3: AWSVERETQY

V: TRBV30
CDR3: AWRQRGTAVRNEQF

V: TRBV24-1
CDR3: ATSDLRTSGYNEQF

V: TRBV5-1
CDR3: ASSLGPFAKWWENPLWAYNEQF

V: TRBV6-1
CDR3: ASSESAGGESGELF

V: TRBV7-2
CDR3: ASSSSSYEQY

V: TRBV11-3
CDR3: ASSLVFRAELYGYT